This TCR beta chain was profiled in a study of control samples from healthy donors and cancer patients. This CDR3 region has 17 residues. The V and J ends lost 3 bases and 5 bases respectively, with 19 bases between them. From germline, CDR1 is MNHEY and CDR2 SMNVEV (reference sequence). Produced via immunoSEQ multiplex PCR; TCRdb's table is partial and in-frame only. The sample shows 100,000 to 150,000 clones, more than 75% of them seen only once. The sequence came from a man aged 18-30 years in good health. The chain couples TRBV27 to TRBJ1-4; possibly TRBD1 for D (5 bases). Sequencing input: blood. The CDR3 loop is CASSFKESGRGNEKLFF. Here the CDR3 DNA reads TGTGCCAGCAGTTTCAAGGAGTCAGGGAGGGGAAATGAAAAACTGTTTTTT.